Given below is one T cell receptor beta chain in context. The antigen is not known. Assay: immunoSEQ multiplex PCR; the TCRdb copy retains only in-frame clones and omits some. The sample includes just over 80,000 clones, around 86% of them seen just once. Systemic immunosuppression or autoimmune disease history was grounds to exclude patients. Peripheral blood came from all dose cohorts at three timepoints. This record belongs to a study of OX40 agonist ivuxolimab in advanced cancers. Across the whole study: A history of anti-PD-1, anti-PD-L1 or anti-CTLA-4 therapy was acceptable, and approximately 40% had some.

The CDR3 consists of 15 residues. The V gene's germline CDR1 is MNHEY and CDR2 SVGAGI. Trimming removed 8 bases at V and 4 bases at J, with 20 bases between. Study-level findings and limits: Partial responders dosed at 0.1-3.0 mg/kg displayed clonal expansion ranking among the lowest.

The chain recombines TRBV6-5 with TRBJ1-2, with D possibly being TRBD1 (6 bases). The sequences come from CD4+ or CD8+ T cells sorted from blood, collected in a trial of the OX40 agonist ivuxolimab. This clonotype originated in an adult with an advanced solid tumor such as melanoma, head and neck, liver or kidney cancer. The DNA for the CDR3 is TGTGCCAGCCGGACCCTAGGGGGGGGCCCCTATGGCTACACCTTC. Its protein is CASRTLGGGPYGYTF.